This TCR beta chain was documented in a study of OX40 agonist ivuxolimab in advanced cancers. Study details: Every 2 weeks, patients received ivuxolimab intravenously, dosed at 0.01 to 10 mg/kg. Of the participants, approximately 36% had some prior anti-PD-1, anti-PD-L1 or anti-CTLA-4 therapy, which was allowed. Study findings and constraints: Certain nonresponders additionally had low normalized T-cell clonal expansion.

A note on this clone: Antigen unknown.

Profiled with immunoSEQ multiplex PCR; TCRdb holds only in-frame clones, not every one. The sample holds fewer than 75,000 clones; about 91% are singletons and the top ten take over 2.5%. Trimming left V 5 bases short and J 5 bases short, with 16 bases between. The CDR3 runs to 14 residues. Per the germline V gene, CDR1 is MNHEY and CDR2 is SVGAGI. The sequence was obtained from an adult with an advanced solid tumor such as melanoma, head and neck, liver or kidney cancer. J is TRBJ2-7 and V is TRBV6-5; the D gene is possibly TRBD2 (5 bases). This specimen was CD4+ or CD8+ T cells sorted from blood, taken in a trial of the OX40 agonist ivuxolimab. The CDR3 DNA follows: TGTGCCAGCAGTCATTCGGGAATTTCCCACGAGCAGTACTTC. Its translation is CASSHSGISHEQYF.